The sequence of this T cell receptor (beta chain) was determined in a study of blood T cell repertoires in COVID-19. Method: immunoSEQ multiplex PCR; TCRdb's copy keeps in-frame clones and lacks some. Of about 80,000 clones detected, almost 85% appear once; the ten largest clones hold more than 9.5%. CDR3 size: 17 residues. Trimming took 0 bases from V and 12 from J; bases not matched to a gene: 17. The germline gives CDR1 LGHNA, CDR2 YSLEER. The source is a man aged 50-59 years with COVID-19, enrolled during active disease. The V and J genes are TRBV4-3 and TRBJ2-1; TRBD2 agrees at 7 bases. Material: peripheral blood. The DNA of the CDR3 is TGCGCCAGCAGCCAAGATTTGTACGGGGAGGGTATTTTGAGGCAGTTCTTC. This encodes CASSQDLYGEGILRQFF.